The clone carrying this T cell receptor (beta chain) has a count of ten or more. Its specificity is not known. This specimen belongs to a study of regulatory T cells in long-lasting Graves disease. Whole-study findings and limits: TRBV28, TRBJ1-2 and TRBJ2-5 were favored in persistent disease. Comparison showed that persistent patients shared more public clonotypes (roughly 2,500) than new patients (roughly 1,000).

As for time point: newly diagnosed GD, antithyroid drugs for less than 3 months. PBMCs provided the RNA from which the TCR library was made. Trimming pared 6 bases from V and 0 bases from J, leaving 13 bases between. The CDR3 spans 15 residues. Germline V gene sequence: CDR1 MNHNS, CDR2 SASEGT. iRepertoire HTBI primers and Arm-PCR of CDR3 regions built TCR beta libraries. TCRdb reprocessed the multiplex PCR reads via MiXCR and lists one record per CDR3 protein. The data show roughly 320,000 distinct CDR3 sequences, with roughly 17% seen just once and just under 30% held by the top ten. These data also featured in a second study, about T cells in Graves' hyperthyroidism and ophthalmopathy.

The sample was peripheral blood mononuclear cells (PBMCs), taken at new diagnosis, from a patient treated with antithyroid drugs. The TCR originated in a man between 35 and 55 years old with Graves disease. The V gene is TRBV6-1, the J gene TRBJ2-3; TRBD1 is a possible D gene (6 bases). CDR3 region: CASRVFGQSTDTQYF. CDR3 coding DNA: TGTGCCAGCAGGGTTTTTGGACAGAGCACAGATACGCAGTATTTT.